This entry lists 2 T cell receptor beta chains sequenced from one sample in a study of blood T cell repertoires in COVID-19. TCRdb's copy holds only in-frame clones and misses some; the assay was immunoSEQ multiplex PCR. The sample includes 290,000 or so clones, 75% to 90% of them seen just once. The sequencing input was peripheral blood. The receptors stem from a man aged 18-30 years with active or convalescent COVID-19.

The rearrangement links TRBV6-2 or TRBV6-3 to TRBJ2-3; the match to TRBD2 covers 12 bases. The CDR3 runs to 14 residues. J gave up 7 bases and V 5 bases, and 4 bases lay outside the gene matches. Germline CDR1 and CDR2: MNHEY and SVGEGT. CDR3 coding DNA: TGTGCCAGCAGTCTAGCGGGAGGGCGGTATACGCAGTATTTT. It is translated as CASSLAGGRYTQYF.

The CDR3 nucleotides read TGTGCCAGCAGCGGTGTCCCCAACACTGAAGCTTTCTTT. Encoded protein: CASSGVPNTEAFF. This chain connects TRBV6-5 to TRBJ1-1; D is uncertain. V dropped 6 bases and J dropped 2 bases, with 10 bases sitting between them. From germline, CDR1 is MNHEY and CDR2 SVGAGI. CDR3 length: 13 amino acids.